The entry below describes one TCR beta chain. Germline V gives CDR1 MNHNY, CDR2 SVGAGI (reference sequence). CDR3 size: 13 residues. V lost 7 bases, J lost 1 base, and 10 bases lay in between. The sample is drawn from a study of blood T cell repertoires in COVID-19. In the study overall: The United States, Italy and Spain supplied acute and convalescent COVID-19 samples.

Seattle's cohort entered during active infection and was followed longitudinally. Original handling: Reference gene primer amplification in the assay estimated nucleated cell counts. Sequencing was performed with immunoSEQ multiplex PCR; in TCRdb, only in-frame clones are kept and a portion is missing. The D gene and trimming were derived from the DNA, and the V and J assignments and clone size from that table. The sample holds 200,000 to 250,000 clones; approximately 85% are singletons and the top ten take 5.1%. The V gene is TRBV6-6, the J gene TRBJ1-2; the D gene is possibly TRBD1 (6 bases). Specimen: peripheral blood. This receptor was obtained from a man aged 45 to 65 with COVID-19, enrolled during active disease. The CDR3 nucleotides read TGTGCCAGCAAACTGGACAGTAACTATGGCTACACCTTC. Translation gives CASKLDSNYGYTF.